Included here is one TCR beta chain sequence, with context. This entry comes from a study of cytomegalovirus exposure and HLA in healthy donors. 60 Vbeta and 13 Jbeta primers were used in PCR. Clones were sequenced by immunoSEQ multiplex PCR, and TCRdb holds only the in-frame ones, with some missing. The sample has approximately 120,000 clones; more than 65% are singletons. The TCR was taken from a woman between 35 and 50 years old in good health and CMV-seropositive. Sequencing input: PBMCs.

In nucleotides, the CDR3 is TGCGCCAGCAGCTTAGCGGGAGTCAGTGAGCAGTTCTTC. Amino acids: CASSLAGVSEQFF. The rearrangement joins TRBV5-1 to TRBJ2-1; TRBD2 agrees at 8 bases. The V gene's germline CDR1 is SGHRS and CDR2 YFSETQ. V trimming: 2 bases; J trimming: 9 bases; junction bases outside the gene matches: 4. The CDR3 extends over 13 amino acids.